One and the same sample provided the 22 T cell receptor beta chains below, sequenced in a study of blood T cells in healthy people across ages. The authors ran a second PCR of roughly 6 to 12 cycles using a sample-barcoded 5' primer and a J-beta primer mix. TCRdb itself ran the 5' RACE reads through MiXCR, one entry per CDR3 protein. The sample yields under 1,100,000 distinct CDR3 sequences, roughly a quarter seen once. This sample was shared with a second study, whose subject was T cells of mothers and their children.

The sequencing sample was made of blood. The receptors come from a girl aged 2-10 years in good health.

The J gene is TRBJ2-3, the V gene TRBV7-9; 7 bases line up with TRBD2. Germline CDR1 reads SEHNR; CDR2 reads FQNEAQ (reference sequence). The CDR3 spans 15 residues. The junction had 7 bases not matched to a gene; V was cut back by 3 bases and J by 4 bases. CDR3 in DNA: TGTGCCAGCAGCTTTGAGGGAGGGCCTTCAGATACGCAGTATTTT. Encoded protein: CASSFEGGPSDTQYF.

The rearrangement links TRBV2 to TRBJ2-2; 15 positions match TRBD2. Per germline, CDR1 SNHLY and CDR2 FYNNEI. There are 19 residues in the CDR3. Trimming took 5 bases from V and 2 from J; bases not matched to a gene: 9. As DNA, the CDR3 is TGTGCCAGCAGTCACGGACTAGCGGGGGGGCGGACAAACACCGGGGAGCTGTTTTTT. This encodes CASSHGLAGGRTNTGELFF.

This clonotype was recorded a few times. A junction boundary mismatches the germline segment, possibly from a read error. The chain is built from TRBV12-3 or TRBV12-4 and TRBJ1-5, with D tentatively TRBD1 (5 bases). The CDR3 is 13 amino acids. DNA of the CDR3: TGTGCCAGCAGTTTAGCGGGGACTCAGTCCCAGCATTTT. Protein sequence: CASSLAGTQSQHF.

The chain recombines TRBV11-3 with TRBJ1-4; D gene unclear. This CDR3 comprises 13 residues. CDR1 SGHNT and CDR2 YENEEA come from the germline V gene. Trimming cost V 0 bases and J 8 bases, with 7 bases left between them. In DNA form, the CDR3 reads TGTGCCAGCAGCTTAGAACAAAAAGAAAAACTGTTTTTT. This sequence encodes CASSLEQKEKLFF.

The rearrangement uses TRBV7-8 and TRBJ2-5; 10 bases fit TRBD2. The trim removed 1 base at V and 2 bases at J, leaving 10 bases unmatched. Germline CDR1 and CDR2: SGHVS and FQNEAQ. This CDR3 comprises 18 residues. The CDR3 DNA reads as TGTGCCAGCAGCTTAGGCTTCTCGACTAGCGGGCAACAAGAGACCCAGTACTTC. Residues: CASSLGFSTSGQQETQYF.

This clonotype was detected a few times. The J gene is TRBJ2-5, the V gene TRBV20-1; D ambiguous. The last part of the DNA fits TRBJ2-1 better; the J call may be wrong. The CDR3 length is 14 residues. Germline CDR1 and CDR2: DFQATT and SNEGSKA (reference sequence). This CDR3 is CSARDPLFGNEQFF. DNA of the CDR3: TGCAGTGCTAGAGATCCCCTCTTCGGCAATGAGCAGTTCTTC.

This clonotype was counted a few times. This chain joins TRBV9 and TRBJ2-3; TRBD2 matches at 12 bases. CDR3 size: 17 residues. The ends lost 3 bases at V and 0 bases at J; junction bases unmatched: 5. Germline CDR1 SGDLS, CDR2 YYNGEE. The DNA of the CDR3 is TGTGCCAGCAGCGCCGGGACTAGCGGGCATAGCACAGATACGCAGTATTTT. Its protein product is CASSAGTSGHSTDTQYF. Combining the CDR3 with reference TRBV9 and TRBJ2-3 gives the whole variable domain DSGVTQTPKHLITATGQRVTLRCSPRSGDLSVYWYQQSLDQGLQFLIQYYNGEERAKGNILERFSAQQFPDLHSELNLSSLELGDSALYFCASSAGTSGHSTDTQYFGPGTRLTVL.

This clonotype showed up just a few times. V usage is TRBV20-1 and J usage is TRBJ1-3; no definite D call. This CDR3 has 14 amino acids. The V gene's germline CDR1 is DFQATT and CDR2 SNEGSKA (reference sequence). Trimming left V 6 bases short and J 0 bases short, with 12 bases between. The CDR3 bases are TGCAGTGCCGCGGACGGCTTCTCTGGAAACACCATATATTTT. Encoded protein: CSAADGFSGNTIYF.

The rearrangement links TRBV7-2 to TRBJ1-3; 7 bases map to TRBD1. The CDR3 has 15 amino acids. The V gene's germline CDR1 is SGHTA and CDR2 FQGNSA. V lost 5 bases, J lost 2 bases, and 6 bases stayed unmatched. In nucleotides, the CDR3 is TGTGCCAGCAGCGTAAGCCAGGGGGCTGGAAACACCATATATTTT. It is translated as CASSVSQGAGNTIYF.

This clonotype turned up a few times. The CDR3 sequence: CSVLLAGETQYF. The CDR3 DNA reads TGCAGCGTGCTACTAGCGGGAGAGACCCAGTACTTC. The genes are TRBV29-1 and TRBJ2-5; 9 bases are shared with TRBD2. Germline loops: CDR1 SQVTM, CDR2 ANQGSEA. This CDR3 spans 12 amino acids. V lost 6 bases and J lost 4; bases outside the gene matches: 3.

CDR3: CSATPGFSYEQYF. The CDR3 nucleotides read TGCAGTGCTACACCCGGCTTCTCCTACGAGCAGTACTTC. The J gene is TRBJ2-7, the V gene TRBV20-1; no definite D call. The CDR3 is made up of 13 amino acids. Germline CDR1 and CDR2: DFQATT and SNEGSKA (reference sequence). V was shortened by 4 bases and J by 0 bases, with 10 bases between the two germline ends.

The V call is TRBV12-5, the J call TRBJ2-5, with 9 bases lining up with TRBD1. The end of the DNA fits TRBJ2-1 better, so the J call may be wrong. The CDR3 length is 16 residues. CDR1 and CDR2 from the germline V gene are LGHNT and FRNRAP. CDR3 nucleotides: TGTGCTAGTGGCTTTTCCCTTCCGGGACAGGGATATGAGCAGTTCTTC. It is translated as CASGFSLPGQGYEQFF.

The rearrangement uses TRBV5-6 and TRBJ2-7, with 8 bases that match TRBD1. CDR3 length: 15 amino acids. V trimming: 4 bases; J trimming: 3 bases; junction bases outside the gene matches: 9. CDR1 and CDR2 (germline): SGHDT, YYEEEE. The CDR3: CASSPGTGRDYEQYF. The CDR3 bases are TGTGCCAGCAGCCCGGGGACAGGAAGGGACTACGAGCAGTACTTC.

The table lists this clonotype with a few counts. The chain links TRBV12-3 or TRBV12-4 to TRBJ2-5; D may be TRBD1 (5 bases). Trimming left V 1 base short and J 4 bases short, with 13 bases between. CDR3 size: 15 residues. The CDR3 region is CASSLEQGRIETQYF. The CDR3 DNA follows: TGTGCCAGCAGTTTAGAGCAGGGTAGGATAGAGACCCAGTACTTC.

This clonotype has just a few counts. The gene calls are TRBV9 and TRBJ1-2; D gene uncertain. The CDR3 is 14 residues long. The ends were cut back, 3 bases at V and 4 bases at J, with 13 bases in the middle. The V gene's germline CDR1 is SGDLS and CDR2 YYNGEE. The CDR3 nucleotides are TGTGCCAGCAGCGGACGAGAGGTGGGCTATGGCTACACCTTC. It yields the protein CASSGREVGYGYTF.

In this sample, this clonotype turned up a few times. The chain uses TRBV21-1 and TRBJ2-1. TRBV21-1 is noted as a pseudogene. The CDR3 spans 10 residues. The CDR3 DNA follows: TGTGCCAGCCAAAGGCCGGAGCAGTTCTTC. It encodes CASQRPEQFF.

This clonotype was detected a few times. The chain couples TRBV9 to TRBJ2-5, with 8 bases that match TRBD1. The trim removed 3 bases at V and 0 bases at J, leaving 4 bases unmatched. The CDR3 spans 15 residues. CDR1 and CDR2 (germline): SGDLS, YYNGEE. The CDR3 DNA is TGTGCCAGCAGCGCAAGACAGGGGTACCAAGAGACCCAGTACTTC. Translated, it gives CASSARQGYQETQYF.

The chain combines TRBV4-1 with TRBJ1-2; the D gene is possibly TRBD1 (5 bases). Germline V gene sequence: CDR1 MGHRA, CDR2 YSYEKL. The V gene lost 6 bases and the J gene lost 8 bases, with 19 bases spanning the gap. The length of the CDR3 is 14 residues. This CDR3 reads CASRSMGGYKGYTF. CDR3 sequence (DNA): TGCGCCAGCAGGAGTATGGGGGGGTACAAGGGCTACACCTTC.

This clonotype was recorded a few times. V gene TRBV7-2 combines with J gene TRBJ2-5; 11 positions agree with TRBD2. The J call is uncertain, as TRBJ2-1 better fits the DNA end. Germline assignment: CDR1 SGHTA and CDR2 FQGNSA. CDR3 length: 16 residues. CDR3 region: CASSLGVAGGLNEQFF. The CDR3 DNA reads TGTGCCAGCAGCTTAGGGGTAGCGGGAGGGCTTAATGAGCAGTTCTTC.

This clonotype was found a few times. The CDR3 reads CSVEPRGTDTQYF. CDR3 nucleotides: TGCAGCGTTGAACCTCGGGGCACAGATACGCAGTATTTT. The chain joins TRBV29-1 to TRBJ2-3, with D hard to call. The CDR3 has 13 amino acids. V was shortened by 2 bases and J by 1 base, with 7 bases between the two germline ends. The germline CDR1 and CDR2 sequences are SQVTM and ANQGSEA.

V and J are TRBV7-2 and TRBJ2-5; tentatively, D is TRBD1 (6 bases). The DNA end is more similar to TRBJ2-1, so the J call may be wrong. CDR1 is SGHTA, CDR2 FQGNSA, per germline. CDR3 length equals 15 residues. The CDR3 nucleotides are TGTGCCAGCAGCTTACAAGGACAGCCCTACAATGAGCAGTTCTTC. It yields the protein CASSLQGQPYNEQFF.

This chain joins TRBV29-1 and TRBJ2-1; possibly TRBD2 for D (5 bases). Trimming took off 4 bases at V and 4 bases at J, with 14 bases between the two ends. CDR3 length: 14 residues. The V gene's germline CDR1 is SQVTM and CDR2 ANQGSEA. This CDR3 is CSVGVASFYNEQFF. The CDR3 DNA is TGCAGCGTTGGTGTGGCTAGCTTTTACAATGAGCAGTTCTTC.